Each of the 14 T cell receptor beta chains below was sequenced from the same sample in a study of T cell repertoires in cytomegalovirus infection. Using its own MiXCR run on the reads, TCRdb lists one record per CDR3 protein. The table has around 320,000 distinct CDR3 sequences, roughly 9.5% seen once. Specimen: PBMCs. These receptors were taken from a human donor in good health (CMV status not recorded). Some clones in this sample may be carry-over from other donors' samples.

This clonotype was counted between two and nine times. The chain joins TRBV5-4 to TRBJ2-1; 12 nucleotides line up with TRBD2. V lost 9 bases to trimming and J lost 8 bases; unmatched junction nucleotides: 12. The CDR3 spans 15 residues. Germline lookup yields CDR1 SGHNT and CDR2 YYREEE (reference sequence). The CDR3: CATAVTSGSSYEQFF. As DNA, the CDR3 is TGTGCCACAGCAGTGACTAGCGGGAGTAGTTATGAGCAGTTCTTC.

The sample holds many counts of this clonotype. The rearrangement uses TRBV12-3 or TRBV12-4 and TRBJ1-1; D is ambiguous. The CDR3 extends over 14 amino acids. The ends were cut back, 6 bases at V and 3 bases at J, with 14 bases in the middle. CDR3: CASRPPWVYTEAFF. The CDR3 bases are TGTGCCAGCAGGCCCCCCTGGGTGTACACTGAAGCTTTCTTT.

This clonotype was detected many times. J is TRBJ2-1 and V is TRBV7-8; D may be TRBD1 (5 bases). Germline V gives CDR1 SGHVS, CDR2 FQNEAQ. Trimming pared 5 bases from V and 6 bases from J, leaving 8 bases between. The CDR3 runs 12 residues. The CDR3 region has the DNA TGTGCCAGCAGCCTGGGGCGCAATGAGCAGTTCTTC. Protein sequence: CASSLGRNEQFF.

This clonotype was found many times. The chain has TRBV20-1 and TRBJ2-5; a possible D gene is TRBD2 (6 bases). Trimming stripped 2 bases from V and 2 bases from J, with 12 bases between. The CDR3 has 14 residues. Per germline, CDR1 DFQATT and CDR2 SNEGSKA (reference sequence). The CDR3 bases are TGCAGTGCTAGAAGAGCGGGCAGGCAAGAGACCCAGTACTTC. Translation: CSARRAGRQETQYF.

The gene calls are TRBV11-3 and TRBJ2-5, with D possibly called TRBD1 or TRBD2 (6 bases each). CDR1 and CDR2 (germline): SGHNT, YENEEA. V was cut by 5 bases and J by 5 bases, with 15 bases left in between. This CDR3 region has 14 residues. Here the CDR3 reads CASSMGKGGETQYF. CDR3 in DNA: TGTGCCAGCAGCATGGGTAAAGGGGGGGAGACCCAGTACTTC.

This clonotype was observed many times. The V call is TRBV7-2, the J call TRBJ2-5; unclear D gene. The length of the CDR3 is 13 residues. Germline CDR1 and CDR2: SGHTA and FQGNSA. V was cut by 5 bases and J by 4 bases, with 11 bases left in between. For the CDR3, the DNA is TGTGCCAGCAGCCCCTCCCCCCCAGAGACCCAGTACTTC. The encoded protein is CASSPSPPETQYF.

CDR3: CASRATEAFSEQYF. Written as DNA, the CDR3 is TGTGCCAGCCGGGCGACAGAAGCTTTCTCCGAGCAGTACTTC. This chain connects TRBV7-9 to TRBJ2-7; maybe TRBD1 (5 bases). The CDR3 consists of 14 residues. Germline V lookup: CDR1 SEHNR, CDR2 FQNEAQ (reference sequence). V was trimmed by 8 bases and J by 6 bases, leaving 20 bases between them.

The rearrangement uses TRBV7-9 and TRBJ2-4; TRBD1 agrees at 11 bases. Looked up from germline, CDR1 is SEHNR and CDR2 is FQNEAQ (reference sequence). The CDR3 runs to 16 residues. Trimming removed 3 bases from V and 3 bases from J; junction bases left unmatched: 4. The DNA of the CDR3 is TGTGCCAGCAGCTTGGGACAGGGGGGGAGCAAAAACATTCAGTACTTC. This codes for CASSLGQGGSKNIQYF.

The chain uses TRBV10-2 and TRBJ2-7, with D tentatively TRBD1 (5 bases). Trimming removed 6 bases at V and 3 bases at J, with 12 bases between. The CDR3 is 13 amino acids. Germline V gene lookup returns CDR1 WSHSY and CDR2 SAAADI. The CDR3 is CASRETAYYEQYF. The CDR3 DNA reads TGCGCCAGCAGGGAGACAGCCTACTACGAGCAGTACTTC.

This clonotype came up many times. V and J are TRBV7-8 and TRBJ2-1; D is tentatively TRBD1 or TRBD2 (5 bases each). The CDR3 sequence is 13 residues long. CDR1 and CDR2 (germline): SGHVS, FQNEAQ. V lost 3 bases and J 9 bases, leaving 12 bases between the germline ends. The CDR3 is CASSFYTGTEQFF. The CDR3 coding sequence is TGTGCCAGCAGCTTTTACACCGGGACTGAGCAGTTCTTC. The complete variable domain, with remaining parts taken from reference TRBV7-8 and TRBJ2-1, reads GAGVSQSPRYKVAKRGQDVALRCDPISGHVSLFWYQQALGQGPEFLTYFQNEAQLDKSGLPSDRFFAERPEGSVSTLKIQRTQQEDSAVYLCASSFYTGTEQFFGPGTRLTVL.

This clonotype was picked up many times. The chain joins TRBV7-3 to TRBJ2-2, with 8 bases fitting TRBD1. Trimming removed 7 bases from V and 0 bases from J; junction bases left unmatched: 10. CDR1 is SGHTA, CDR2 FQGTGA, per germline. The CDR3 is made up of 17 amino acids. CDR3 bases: TGTGCCAGCACGCTTGAGGGCAGGGGGCCGAACACCGGGGAGCTGTTTTTT. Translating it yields CASTLEGRGPNTGELFF.

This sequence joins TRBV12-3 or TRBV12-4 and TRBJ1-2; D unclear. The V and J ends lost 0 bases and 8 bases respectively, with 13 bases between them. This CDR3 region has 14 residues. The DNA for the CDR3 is TGTGCCAGCAGTTTAGCGTATTCCAGCCGAGGCTACACCTTC. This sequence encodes CASSLAYSSRGYTF.

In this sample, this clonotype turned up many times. The CDR3 sequence: CASSLVAEAGANVLTF. The CDR3 DNA sequence: TGTGCCAGCAGCTTAGTTGCGGAGGCTGGGGCCAACGTCCTGACTTTC. J is TRBJ2-6 and V is TRBV5-6; D is possibly TRBD2 (5 bases). This CDR3 contains 16 residues. V gave up 2 bases and J gave up 2 bases, with 11 bases separating them. The V gene's germline CDR1 is SGHDT and CDR2 YYEEEE. The whole variable domain, remainder taken from reference TRBV5-6 and TRBJ2-6, is DAGVTQSPTHLIKTRGQQVTLRCSPKSGHDTVSWYQQALGQGPQFIFQYYEEEERQRGNFPDRFSGHQFPNYSSELNVNALLLGDSALYLCASSLVAEAGANVLTFGAGSRLTVL.

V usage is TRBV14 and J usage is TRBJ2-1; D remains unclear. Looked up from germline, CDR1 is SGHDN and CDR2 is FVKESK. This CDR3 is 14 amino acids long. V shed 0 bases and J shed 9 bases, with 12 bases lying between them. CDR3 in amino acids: CASSQDHLVGEQFF. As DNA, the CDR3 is TGTGCCAGCAGCCAAGACCACCTAGTCGGTGAGCAGTTCTTC.